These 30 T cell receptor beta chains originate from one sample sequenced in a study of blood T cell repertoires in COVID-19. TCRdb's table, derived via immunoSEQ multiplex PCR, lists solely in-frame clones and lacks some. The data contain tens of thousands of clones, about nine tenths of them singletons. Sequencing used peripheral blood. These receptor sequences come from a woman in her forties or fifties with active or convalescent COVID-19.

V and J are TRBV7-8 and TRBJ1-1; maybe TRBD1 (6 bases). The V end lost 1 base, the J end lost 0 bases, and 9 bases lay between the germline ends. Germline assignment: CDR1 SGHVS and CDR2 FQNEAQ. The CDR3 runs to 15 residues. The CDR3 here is CASSLERTVNTEAFF. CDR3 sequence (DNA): TGTGCCAGCAGCTTAGAAAGGACAGTGAACACTGAAGCTTTCTTT.

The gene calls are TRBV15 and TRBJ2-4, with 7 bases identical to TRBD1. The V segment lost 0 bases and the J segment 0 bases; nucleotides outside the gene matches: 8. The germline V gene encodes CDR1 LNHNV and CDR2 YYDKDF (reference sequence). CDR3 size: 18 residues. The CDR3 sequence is CATSRDKTGWLAKNIQYF. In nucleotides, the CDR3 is TGTGCCACCAGCAGAGATAAGACAGGGTGGCTAGCCAAAAACATTCAGTACTTC.

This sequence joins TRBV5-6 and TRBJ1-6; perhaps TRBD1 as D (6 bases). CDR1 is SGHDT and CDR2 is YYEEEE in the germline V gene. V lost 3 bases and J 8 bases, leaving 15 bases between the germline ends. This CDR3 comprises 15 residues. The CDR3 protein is CASSWGTGTYSPLHF. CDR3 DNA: TGTGCCAGCAGCTGGGGAACAGGGACCTATTCACCCCTCCACTTT.

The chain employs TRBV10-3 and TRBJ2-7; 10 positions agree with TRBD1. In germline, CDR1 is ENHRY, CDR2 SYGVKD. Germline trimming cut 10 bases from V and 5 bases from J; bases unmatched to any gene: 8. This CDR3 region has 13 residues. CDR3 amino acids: CATTGTGVNEQYF. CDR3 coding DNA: TGTGCCACAACCGGGACAGGGGTTAACGAGCAGTACTTC.

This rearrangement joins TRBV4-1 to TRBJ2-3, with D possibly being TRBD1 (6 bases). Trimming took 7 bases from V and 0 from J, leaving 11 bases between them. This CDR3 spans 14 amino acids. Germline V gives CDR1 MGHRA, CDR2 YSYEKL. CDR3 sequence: CASMGTFSTDTQYF. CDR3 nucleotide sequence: TGCGCCAGCATGGGGACATTTAGCACAGATACGCAGTATTTT.

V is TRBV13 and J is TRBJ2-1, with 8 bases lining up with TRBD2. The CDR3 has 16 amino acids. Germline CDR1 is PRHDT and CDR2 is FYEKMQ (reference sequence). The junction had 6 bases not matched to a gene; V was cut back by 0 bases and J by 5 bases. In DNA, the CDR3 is TGTGCCAGCAGCTTAGGCCGGGGGGGCAAGGACAATGAGCAGTTCTTC. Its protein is CASSLGRGGKDNEQFF.

The CDR3 loop is CSVPSGDTEAFF. CDR3 nucleotide sequence: TGCAGCGTTCCCTCAGGGGACACTGAAGCTTTCTTT. This chain connects TRBV29-1 to TRBJ1-1; the D gene is possibly TRBD1 (6 bases). The V gene's germline CDR1 is SQVTM and CDR2 ANQGSEA. V lost 5 bases, J lost 3 bases, and 10 bases lay in between. This CDR3 comprises 12 residues. The whole variable domain, remainder taken from reference TRBV29-1 and TRBJ1-1, is SAVISQKPSRDICQRGTSLTIQCQVDSQVTMMFWYRQQPGQSLTLIATANQGSEATYESGFVIDKFPISRPNLTFSTLTVSNMSPEDSSIYLCSVPSGDTEAFFGQGTRLTVV.

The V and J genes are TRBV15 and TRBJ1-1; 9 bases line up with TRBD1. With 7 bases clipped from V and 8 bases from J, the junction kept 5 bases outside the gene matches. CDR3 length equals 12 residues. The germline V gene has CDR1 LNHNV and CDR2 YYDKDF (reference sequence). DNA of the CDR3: TGTGCCACCAAACAGGGGGCGTTCGAAGCTTTCTTT. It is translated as CATKQGAFEAFF.

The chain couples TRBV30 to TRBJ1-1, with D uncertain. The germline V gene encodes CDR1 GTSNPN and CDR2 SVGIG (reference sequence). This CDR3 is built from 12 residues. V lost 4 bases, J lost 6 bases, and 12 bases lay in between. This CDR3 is CAWIRGVAEAFF. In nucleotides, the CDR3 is TGTGCCTGGATTAGAGGAGTCGCTGAAGCTTTCTTT.

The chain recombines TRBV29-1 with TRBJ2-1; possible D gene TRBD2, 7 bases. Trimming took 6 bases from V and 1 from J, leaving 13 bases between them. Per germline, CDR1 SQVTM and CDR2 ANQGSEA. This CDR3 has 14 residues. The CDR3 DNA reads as TGCAGCGTGGCGCGGGGGCAGTCCTACAATGAGCAGTTCTTC. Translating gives CSVARGQSYNEQFF.

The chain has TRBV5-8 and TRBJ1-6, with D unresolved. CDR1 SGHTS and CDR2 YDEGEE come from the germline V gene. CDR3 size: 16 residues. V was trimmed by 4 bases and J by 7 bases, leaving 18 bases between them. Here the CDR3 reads CASSLYVGAGNSPLHF. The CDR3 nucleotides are TGTGCCAGCAGCCTGTATGTGGGAGCCGGCAATTCACCCCTCCACTTT.

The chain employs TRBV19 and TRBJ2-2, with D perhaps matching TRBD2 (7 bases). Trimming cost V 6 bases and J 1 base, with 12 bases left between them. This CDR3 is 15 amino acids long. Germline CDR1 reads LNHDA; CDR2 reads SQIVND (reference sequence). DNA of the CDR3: TGTGCCAGTAGAGGCGGGGGCCTGAACACCGGGGAGCTGTTTTTT. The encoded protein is CASRGGGLNTGELFF.

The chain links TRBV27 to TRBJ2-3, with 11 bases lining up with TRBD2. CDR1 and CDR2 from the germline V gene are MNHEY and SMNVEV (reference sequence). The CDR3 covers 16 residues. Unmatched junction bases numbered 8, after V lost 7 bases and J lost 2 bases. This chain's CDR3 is CASIADSGGDTDTQYF. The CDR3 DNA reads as TGTGCCAGCATCGCGGATAGCGGGGGGGACACAGATACGCAGTATTTT.

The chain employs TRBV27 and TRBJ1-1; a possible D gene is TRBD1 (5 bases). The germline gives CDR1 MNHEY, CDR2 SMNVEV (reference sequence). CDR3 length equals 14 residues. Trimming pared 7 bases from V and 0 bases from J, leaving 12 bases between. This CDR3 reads CASTADRLNTEAFF. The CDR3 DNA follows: TGTGCCAGCACCGCTGACAGATTGAACACTGAAGCTTTCTTT.

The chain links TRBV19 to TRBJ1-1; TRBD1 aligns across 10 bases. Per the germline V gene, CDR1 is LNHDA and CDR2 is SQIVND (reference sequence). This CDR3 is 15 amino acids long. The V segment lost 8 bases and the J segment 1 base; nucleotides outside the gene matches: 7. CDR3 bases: TGTGCCAGTCGACAGGGGGCGTTAAAGAACACTGAAGCTTTCTTT. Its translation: CASRQGALKNTEAFF.

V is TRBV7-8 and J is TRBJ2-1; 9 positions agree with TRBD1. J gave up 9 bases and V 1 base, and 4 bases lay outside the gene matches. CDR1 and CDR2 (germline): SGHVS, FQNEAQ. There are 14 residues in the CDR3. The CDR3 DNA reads TGTGCCAGCAGCTTAGGGACAGGGGAGGGTGAGCAGTTCTTC. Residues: CASSLGTGEGEQFF. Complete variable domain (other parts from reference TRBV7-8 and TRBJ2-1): GAGVSQSPRYKVAKRGQDVALRCDPISGHVSLFWYQQALGQGPEFLTYFQNEAQLDKSGLPSDRFFAERPEGSVSTLKIQRTQQEDSAVYLCASSLGTGEGEQFFGPGTRLTVL.

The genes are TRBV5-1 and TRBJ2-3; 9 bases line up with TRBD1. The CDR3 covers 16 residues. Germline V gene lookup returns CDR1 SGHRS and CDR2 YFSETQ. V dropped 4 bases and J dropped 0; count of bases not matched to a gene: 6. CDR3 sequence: CASSITGGSSTDTQYF. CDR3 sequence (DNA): TGCGCCAGCAGCATTACAGGGGGCTCGAGCACAGATACGCAGTATTTT.

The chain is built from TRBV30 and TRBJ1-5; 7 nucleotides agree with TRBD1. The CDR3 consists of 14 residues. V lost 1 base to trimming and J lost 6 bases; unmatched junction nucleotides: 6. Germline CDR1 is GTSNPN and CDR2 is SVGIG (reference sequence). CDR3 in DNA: TGTGCCTGGAGTGACGGACAGGTTGGTCAGCCCCAGCATTTT. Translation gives CAWSDGQVGQPQHF.

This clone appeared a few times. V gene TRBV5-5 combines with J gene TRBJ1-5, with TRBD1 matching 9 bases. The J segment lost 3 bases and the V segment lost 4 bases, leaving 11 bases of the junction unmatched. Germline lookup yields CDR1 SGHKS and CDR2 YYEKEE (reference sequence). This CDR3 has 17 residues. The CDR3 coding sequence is TGTGCCAGCAGCCCTGTGTCGGGGACAGGGCTCAATCAGCCCCAGCATTTT. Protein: CASSPVSGTGLNQPQHF.

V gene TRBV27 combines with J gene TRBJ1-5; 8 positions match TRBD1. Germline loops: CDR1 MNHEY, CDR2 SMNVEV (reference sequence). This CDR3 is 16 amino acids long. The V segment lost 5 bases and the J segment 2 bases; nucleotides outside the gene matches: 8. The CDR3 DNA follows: TGTGCCAGCAGTGCCTACAGGGGGAACGGCAATCAGCCCCAGCATTTT. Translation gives CASSAYRGNGNQPQHF.

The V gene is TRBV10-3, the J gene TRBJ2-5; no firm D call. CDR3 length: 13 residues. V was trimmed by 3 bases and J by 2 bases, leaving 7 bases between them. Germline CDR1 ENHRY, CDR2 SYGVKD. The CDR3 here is CAISDPVQETQYF. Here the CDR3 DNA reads TGTGCCATCAGTGACCCAGTTCAAGAGACCCAGTACTTC.

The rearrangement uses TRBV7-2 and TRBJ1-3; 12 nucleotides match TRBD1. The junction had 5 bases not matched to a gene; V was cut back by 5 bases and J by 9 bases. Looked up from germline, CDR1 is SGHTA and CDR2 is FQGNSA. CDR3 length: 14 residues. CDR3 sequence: CASSHPGQGATIYF. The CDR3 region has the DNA TGTGCCAGCAGCCACCCGGGACAGGGGGCCACCATATATTTT.

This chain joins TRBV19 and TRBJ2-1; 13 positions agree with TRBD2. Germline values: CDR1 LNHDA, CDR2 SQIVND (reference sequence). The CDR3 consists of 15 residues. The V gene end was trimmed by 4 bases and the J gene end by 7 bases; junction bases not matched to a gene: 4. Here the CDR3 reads CASSTLAGGLNEQFF. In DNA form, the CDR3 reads TGTGCCAGTAGTACACTAGCGGGGGGGCTTAATGAGCAGTTCTTC.

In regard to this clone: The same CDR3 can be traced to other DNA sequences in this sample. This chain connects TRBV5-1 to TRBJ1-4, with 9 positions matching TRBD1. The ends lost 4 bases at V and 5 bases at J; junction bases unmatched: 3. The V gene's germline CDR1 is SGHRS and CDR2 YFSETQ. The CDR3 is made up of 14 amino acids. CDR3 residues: CASSLGTGNEKLFF. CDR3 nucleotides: TGCGCCAGCAGCCTGGGGACAGGGAATGAAAAACTGTTTTTT. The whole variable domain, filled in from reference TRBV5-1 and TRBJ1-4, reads KAGVTQTPRYLIKTRGQQVTLSCSPISGHRSVSWYQQTPGQGLQFLFEYFSETQRNKGNFPGRFSGRQFSNSRSEMNVSTLELGDSALYLCASSLGTGNEKLFFGSGTQLSVL.

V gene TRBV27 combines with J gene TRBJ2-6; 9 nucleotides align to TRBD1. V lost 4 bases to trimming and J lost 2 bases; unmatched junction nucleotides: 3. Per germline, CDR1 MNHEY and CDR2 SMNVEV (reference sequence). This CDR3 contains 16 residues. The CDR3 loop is CASSWDRDPGANVLTF. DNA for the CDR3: TGTGCCAGCAGTTGGGACAGGGATCCTGGGGCCAACGTCCTGACTTTC.

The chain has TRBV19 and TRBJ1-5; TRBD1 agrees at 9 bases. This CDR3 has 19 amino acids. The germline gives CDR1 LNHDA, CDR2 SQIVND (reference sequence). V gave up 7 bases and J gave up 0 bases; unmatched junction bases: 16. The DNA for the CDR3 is TGTGCCAGTAAGGTTAATTGGGGGACAGGGAGGGATAGCAATCAGCCCCAGCATTTT. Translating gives CASKVNWGTGRDSNQPQHF.

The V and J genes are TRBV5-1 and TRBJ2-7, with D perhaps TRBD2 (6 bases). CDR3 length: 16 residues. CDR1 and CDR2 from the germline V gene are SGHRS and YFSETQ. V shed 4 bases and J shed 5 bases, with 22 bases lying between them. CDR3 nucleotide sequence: TGCGCCAGCAGCCTATCGGGACTTCGTTCCCTGAACGAGCAGTACTTC. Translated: CASSLSGLRSLNEQYF. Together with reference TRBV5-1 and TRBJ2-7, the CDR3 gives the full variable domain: KAGVTQTPRYLIKTRGQQVTLSCSPISGHRSVSWYQQTPGQGLQFLFEYFSETQRNKGNFPGRFSGRQFSNSRSEMNVSTLELGDSALYLCASSLSGLRSLNEQYFGPGTRLTVT.

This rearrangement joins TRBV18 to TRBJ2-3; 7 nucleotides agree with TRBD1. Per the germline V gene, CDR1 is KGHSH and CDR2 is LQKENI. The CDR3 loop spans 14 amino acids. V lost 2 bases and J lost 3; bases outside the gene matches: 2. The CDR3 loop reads CASSPLQGTDTQYF. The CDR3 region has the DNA TGTGCCAGCTCACCATTACAGGGGACAGATACGCAGTATTTT.

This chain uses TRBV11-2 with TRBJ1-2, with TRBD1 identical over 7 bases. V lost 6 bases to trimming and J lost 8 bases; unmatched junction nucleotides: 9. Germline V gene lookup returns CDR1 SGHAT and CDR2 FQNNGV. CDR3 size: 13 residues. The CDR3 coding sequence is TGTGCCAGCAGGAGTACAGGGGTGGGAGGCTACACCTTC. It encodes CASRSTGVGGYTF.

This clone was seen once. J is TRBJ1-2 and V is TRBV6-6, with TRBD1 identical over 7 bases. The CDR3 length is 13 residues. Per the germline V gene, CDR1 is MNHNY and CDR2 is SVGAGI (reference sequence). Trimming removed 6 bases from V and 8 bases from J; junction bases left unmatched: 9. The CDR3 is CASSQTGAEGYTF. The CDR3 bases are TGTGCCAGCAGCCAAACAGGGGCGGAGGGCTACACCTTC.